This T cell receptor (beta chain) was sequenced in a study of identical twins. Whole-study results and caveats: Whereas memory repertoires showed no such difference, abundant cord blood beta clonotypes carried fewer insertions. Compared with unrelated sharing, twin-shared out-of-frame alpha sequences had more low-probability sequences. Invariant T cells like MAIT and iNKT could partly confound the zero-insertion analyses. In monozygotic twins, models underestimated the sharing of out-of-frame TCR alpha.

The CDR3 contains 11 residues. With 6 bases removed from V and 10 bases from J, the gap between germline ends came to 12 bases. TCRdb analysed the 5' RACE reads with MiXCR anew, one entry per CDR3 protein. Of around 140,000 distinct CDR3 sequences detected, roughly 3.3% appear once; the ten largest clones hold 7% to 10%. This clonotype was counted at least ten times. Its specificity is not known. The chain couples TRBV12-3 or TRBV12-4 to TRBJ1-2, with unresolved D. Sequenced sample: memory T cells sorted from blood. This clonotype originated in a man younger than 35 in good health. The CDR3 bases are TGTGCCAGCAGGCGGGGAGGTGACTACACCTTC. This codes for CASRRGGDYTF.